This TCR beta chain was captured in a study of control samples from healthy donors and cancer patients. CDR1 and CDR2 from the germline V gene are MNHNS and SASEGT. The CDR3 contains 14 residues. V was clipped by 0 bases and J by 3 bases, with 9 bases between them. Assay: immunoSEQ multiplex PCR; the TCRdb copy retains only in-frame clones and omits some. Here the sample spans about 79,000 clones, 93% being singletons. This sequence originates from a woman aged 35 to 49 with lung cancer. The chain carries TRBV6-1 and TRBJ2-7; D unclear. Sample: PBMCs. The CDR3 sequence is CASSEAGSLYEQYF. Here the CDR3 DNA reads TGTGCCAGCAGTGAAGCGGGCTCCCTCTACGAGCAGTACTTC.